Below, 30 T cell receptor beta chains from the same sample are listed, as sequenced in a study of a mutant IDH1 vaccine in newly diagnosed glioma. Described time point: baseline, week 1 (first vaccination visit). Treatment noted: pre-vaccination baseline after standard-of-care therapy. Generated by immunoSEQ multiplex PCR, the TCRdb table keeps only in-frame clones and is missing some. The sample has some 38,000 clones, approximately 78% seen once. The source material was PBMCs, sampled from a glioma patient treated with radiotherapy, temozolomide or both. The source of these receptors is a middle-aged man with glioma. Some clones in this sample may be carry-over from other donors' samples.

This clone was found once. The V call is TRBV5-1, the J call TRBJ2-5; 7 bases are a match to TRBD1. Germline V gives CDR1 SGHRS, CDR2 YFSETQ. The trim removed 3 bases at V and 5 bases at J, leaving 7 bases unmatched. CDR3 size: 14 residues. CDR3 protein: CASSYQTGRETQYF. DNA of the CDR3: TGCGCCAGCAGCTACCAGACAGGGCGGGAGACCCAGTACTTC.

The chain has TRBV5-6 and TRBJ1-2, with 9 bases lining up with TRBD1. This CDR3 is built from 13 residues. Germline CDR1 is SGHDT and CDR2 is YYEEEE. The V gene end was trimmed by 5 bases and the J gene end by 5 bases; junction bases not matched to a gene: 4. The DNA for the CDR3 is TGTGCCAGCAGTCAAGGACAGGGGTATGGCTACACCTTC. It specifies CASSQGQGYGYTF.

V gene TRBV6-5 combines with J gene TRBJ2-5, with D unresolved. The germline V gene encodes CDR1 MNHEY and CDR2 SVGAGI. V was cut by 6 bases and J by 5 bases, with 10 bases left in between. CDR3 length: 12 amino acids. The chain's CDR3 is CASRPNAETQYF. The DNA for the CDR3 is TGTGCCAGCAGACCAAATGCTGAGACCCAGTACTTC.

V gene TRBV25-1 combines with J gene TRBJ1-1; D remains unclear. Trimming pared 1 base from V and 3 bases from J, leaving 12 bases between. The CDR3 has 15 amino acids. Germline CDR1 reads MGHDK; CDR2 reads SYGVNS. CDR3 in amino acids: CASSEFPVKYTEAFF. CDR3 nucleotides: TGTGCCAGCAGTGAATTCCCGGTAAAGTACACTGAAGCTTTCTTT.

The J gene is TRBJ1-3, the V gene TRBV7-2; maybe TRBD1 (6 bases). CDR3 size: 18 residues. The germline gives CDR1 SGHTA, CDR2 FQGNSA. Deletions cut 2 bases from V and 1 base from J, with 18 bases between. The DNA for the CDR3 is TGTGCCAGCAGCTTATTCGCCCCGGGACAAATTTCTGGAAACACCATATATTTT. It yields the protein CASSLFAPGQISGNTIYF.

V usage is TRBV4-1 and J usage is TRBJ1-2; no clear D gene. This CDR3 is built from 15 residues. CDR1 is MGHRA and CDR2 is YSYEKL in the germline V gene. Trimming took off 3 bases at V and 4 bases at J, with 15 bases between the two ends. The DNA of the CDR3 is TGCGCCAGCAGCCACCCGAGACGTGGAGTCTATGGCTACACCTTC. It specifies CASSHPRRGVYGYTF.

J is TRBJ2-2 and V is TRBV30; tentative D call: TRBD1 (5 bases). CDR1 is GTSNPN and CDR2 is SVGIG in the germline V gene (reference sequence). Trimming took 3 bases from V and 7 from J, leaving 24 bases between them. This CDR3 has 17 amino acids. CDR3 protein: CAWSDRGARARRGELFF. DNA for the CDR3: TGTGCCTGGAGCGACCGTGGGGCGAGAGCTCGGCGCGGGGAGCTGTTTTTT.

The chain couples TRBV14 to TRBJ2-7; 12 nucleotides agree with TRBD2. J was trimmed by 7 bases and V by 7 bases; bases with no gene match: 5. The germline V gene has CDR1 SGHDN and CDR2 FVKESK. The CDR3 is 13 amino acids. Here the CDR3 reads CASNLAGGREQYF. In DNA form, the CDR3 reads TGTGCCAGCAACCTAGCGGGGGGGCGGGAGCAGTACTTC.

In its sample, this clone was seen a few times. The rearrangement joins TRBV10-3 to TRBJ2-5; D gene uncertain. Deletions cut 0 bases from V and 3 bases from J, with 14 bases between. The germline V gene encodes CDR1 ENHRY and CDR2 SYGVKD. The CDR3 has 16 residues. CDR3 coding DNA: TGTGCCATCAGTGAGTCGAAATTAGAAAGAAAAGAGACCCAGTACTTC. Residues: CAISESKLERKETQYF.

The genes are TRBV7-9 and TRBJ2-7, with TRBD1 as a possible D gene (6 bases). The germline gives CDR1 SEHNR, CDR2 FQNEAQ (reference sequence). Between the trimmed V and J ends, which lost 4 bases and 2 bases, there was a span of 18 bases. This CDR3 is built from 16 residues. The CDR3 reads CASSSTTGTPAYEQYF. CDR3 DNA sequence: TGTGCCAGCAGCTCAACCACCGGGACACCAGCCTACGAGCAGTACTTC. Complete variable domain (other parts from reference TRBV7-9 and TRBJ2-7): DTGVSQNPRHKITKRGQNVTFRCDPISEHNRLYWYRQTLGQGPEFLTYFQNEAQLEKSRLLSDRFSAERPKGSFSTLEIQRTEQGDSAMYLCASSSTTGTPAYEQYFGPGTRLTVT.

V gene TRBV4-2 combines with J gene TRBJ1-2; the D is unclear. Trimming took off 4 bases at V and 6 bases at J, with 12 bases between the two ends. The CDR3 consists of 13 residues. The V gene's germline CDR1 is LGHNA and CDR2 YNFKEQ. CDR3 DNA sequence: TGTGCCAGCAGCCCAGGCCGGGGTGATGGCTACACCTTC. This gives the protein CASSPGRGDGYTF.

This chain links TRBV5-1 with TRBJ2-7, with 8 positions matching TRBD1. The CDR3 loop spans 14 amino acids. The V and J ends lost 7 bases and 2 bases, in that order; junction bases with no gene match: 8. Germline loops: CDR1 SGHRS, CDR2 YFSETQ. The CDR3 DNA reads TGCGCCAGCTTTCCCGGGACAGGTGCCTACGAGCAGTACTTC. It codes for CASFPGTGAYEQYF.

The chain uses TRBV4-3 and TRBJ2-4, with TRBD2 matching 9 bases. Losses at the gene ends were 0 bases for V and 3 bases for J; bases not matched to a gene: 12. The CDR3 runs 19 residues. The V gene's germline CDR1 is LGHNA and CDR2 YSLEER. The CDR3 protein is CASSQDLSGRGGIKNIQYF. For the CDR3, the DNA is TGCGCCAGCAGCCAAGATCTTAGTGGGCGGGGGGGCATCAAAAACATTCAGTACTTC.

The CDR3 DNA reads as TGCGCCAGCAGTGAGTCCCGAAGGGGCACAGATACGCAGTATTTT. It is translated as CASSESRRGTDTQYF. V is TRBV10-1 and J is TRBJ2-3; D not certain. Germline CDR1 WNHNN, CDR2 SYGVQD (reference sequence). The CDR3 covers 15 residues. The germline V and J ends were trimmed by 0 bases and 1 base, with 8 bases remaining between them.

The chain employs TRBV4-2 and TRBJ1-5; 7 nucleotides agree with TRBD1. Trimming removed 1 base from V and 3 bases from J; junction bases left unmatched: 6. Per germline, CDR1 LGHNA and CDR2 YNFKEQ. The CDR3 is 16 amino acids. Here the CDR3 reads CASSQAGQANNQPQHF. DNA of the CDR3: TGTGCCAGCAGCCAAGCCGGACAGGCAAACAATCAGCCCCAGCATTTT.

The J gene is TRBJ2-7, the V gene TRBV7-2; 8 nucleotides match TRBD2. This CDR3 is 14 amino acids long. The germline V gene has CDR1 SGHTA and CDR2 FQGNSA. The J segment lost 2 bases and the V segment lost 5 bases, leaving 5 bases of the junction unmatched. CDR3 sequence (DNA): TGTGCCAGCAGCCGGGGGGGGCAGGCCTACGAGCAGTACTTC. This sequence encodes CASSRGGQAYEQYF. The whole variable domain, filled in from reference TRBV7-2 and TRBJ2-7, reads GAGVSQSPSNKVTEKGKDVELRCDPISGHTALYWYRQSLGQGLEFLIYFQGNSAPDKSGLPSDRFSAERTGGSVSTLTIQRTQQEDSAVYLCASSRGGQAYEQYFGPGTRLTVT.

The chain links TRBV5-1 to TRBJ2-3; D unresolved. The germline V gene encodes CDR1 SGHRS and CDR2 YFSETQ. The ends were cut back, 6 bases at V and 6 bases at J, with 8 bases in the middle. This CDR3 is 11 amino acids long. CDR3 coding DNA: TGCGCCAGCAAATCGTTGGATACGCAGTATTTT. Its protein is CASKSLDTQYF.

This chain connects TRBV6-6 to TRBJ1-1, with D possibly TRBD1 on 5 matching bases. V lost 10 bases, J lost 4 bases, and 22 bases lay in between. The CDR3 totals 15 residues. CDR1 MNHNY and CDR2 SVGAGI come from the germline V gene (reference sequence). CDR3 DNA sequence: TGTGCCACCAAGGAGGGGTTCGGGGAGGCCACTGAAGCTTTCTTT. Encoded protein: CATKEGFGEATEAFF.

The rearrangement links TRBV19 to TRBJ2-5; D is undetermined. Trimming left V 5 bases short and J 1 base short, with 8 bases between. This CDR3 spans 13 amino acids. Germline-derived CDR1 and CDR2 are LNHDA and SQIVND (reference sequence). CDR3 nucleotide sequence: TGTGCCAGTAGTTGGCAGCCCCAAGAGACCCAGTACTTC. Translation: CASSWQPQETQYF.

A few counts support this clone. The J gene is TRBJ2-2, the V gene TRBV30, with 9 bases identical to TRBD2. J lost 6 bases, V lost 1 base, and 12 bases had no gene match. This CDR3 spans 17 amino acids. Per germline, CDR1 GTSNPN and CDR2 SVGIG (reference sequence). CDR3 region: CAWSGTRTSVPPGELFF. The CDR3 DNA is TGTGCCTGGAGTGGTACCCGGACTAGCGTCCCCCCCGGGGAGCTGTTTTTT.

The V call is TRBV28, the J call TRBJ2-5; D not resolved. CDR1 is MDHEN and CDR2 is SYDVKM in the germline V gene. This CDR3 contains 14 residues. The V gene lost 5 bases and the J gene lost 5 bases, with 15 bases spanning the gap. The CDR3 sequence is CASSLRANRETQYF. The CDR3 bases are TGTGCCAGCAGTCTTCGGGCCAATCGGGAGACCCAGTACTTC.

The genes are TRBV7-2 and TRBJ2-7; TRBD1 might be the D (6 bases). The V and J ends lost 1 base and 2 bases respectively, with 12 bases between them. This CDR3 is 15 amino acids long. The germline CDR1 and CDR2 sequences are SGHTA and FQGNSA. This CDR3 reads CASSLGTGLPYEQYF. The CDR3 DNA reads TGTGCCAGCAGCTTAGGAACAGGGTTACCCTACGAGCAGTACTTC.

The CDR3 sequence: CASSRGQGAPYNSPLHF. The CDR3 DNA sequence: TGTGCCAGCAGCCGGGGACAGGGCGCACCCTATAATTCACCCCTCCACTTT. This sequence joins TRBV5-4 and TRBJ1-6; 9 bases align to TRBD1. V shed 4 bases, J shed 2 bases, and the junction held 7 bases outside the gene matches. The V gene's germline CDR1 is SGHNT and CDR2 YYREEE (reference sequence). This CDR3 is 17 amino acids long.

The chain joins TRBV10-1 to TRBJ2-7; D possibly corresponds to TRBD1 (7 bases). The length of the CDR3 is 15 residues. Trimming stripped 5 bases from V and 3 bases from J, with 17 bases between. Germline V gene sequence: CDR1 WNHNN, CDR2 SYGVQD (reference sequence). CDR3 bases: TGCGCCAGCAGTTCGTCCAGGGGGGCGGACTACGAGCAGTACTTC. This gives the protein CASSSSRGADYEQYF.

This clone came up a few times. The chain is built from TRBV10-3 and TRBJ1-5, with TRBD1 as a possible D gene (5 bases). CDR3 length: 14 amino acids. Germline-derived CDR1 and CDR2 are ENHRY and SYGVKD. Deletions cut 6 bases from V and 2 bases from J, with 11 bases between. CDR3: CAIRGVEGNQPQHF. CDR3 DNA sequence: TGTGCCATCAGAGGGGTTGAGGGCAATCAGCCCCAGCATTTT.

The chain links TRBV6-1 to TRBJ2-3, with D perhaps TRBD1 or TRBD2 (6 bases each). The V gene's germline CDR1 is MNHNS and CDR2 SASEGT. The CDR3 is made up of 15 amino acids. With 6 bases removed from V and 1 base from J, the gap between germline ends came to 14 bases. CDR3 sequence: CASSGGPTGTDTQYF. The DNA of the CDR3 is TGTGCCAGCAGCGGGGGCCCAACGGGCACAGATACGCAGTATTTT.

The chain links TRBV7-3 to TRBJ2-2; unclear D gene. There are 17 residues in the CDR3. CDR1 is SGHTA and CDR2 is FQGTGA in the germline V gene. Trimming pared 3 bases from V and 0 bases from J, leaving 14 bases between. The CDR3 protein is CASSFHSRQPNTGELFF. CDR3 in DNA: TGTGCCAGCAGCTTTCATTCCCGGCAGCCGAACACCGGGGAGCTGTTTTTT.

The CDR3 is CASRDRGPASPLHF. CDR3 nucleotide sequence: TGTGCCAGCAGGGACAGGGGGCCGGCTTCACCCCTCCACTTT. V usage is TRBV6-4 and J usage is TRBJ1-6; TRBD1 aligns across 11 bases. V lost 6 bases to trimming and J lost 9 bases; unmatched junction nucleotides: 4. The V gene's germline CDR1 is MRHNA and CDR2 SNTAGT. The length of the CDR3 is 14 residues.

The chain uses TRBV29-1 and TRBJ2-7; D is perhaps TRBD2 (7 bases). CDR3 size: 14 residues. V lost 1 base and J 2 bases, leaving 12 bases between the germline ends. The germline gives CDR1 SQVTM, CDR2 ANQGSEA. Here the CDR3 reads CSVEVTRGPYEQYF. CDR3 DNA sequence: TGCAGCGTTGAAGTCACGCGGGGGCCCTACGAGCAGTACTTC.

This sequence joins TRBV6-5 and TRBJ1-6; D might be TRBD1 (6 bases). This CDR3 is 16 amino acids long. CDR1 is MNHEY and CDR2 is SVGAGI in the germline V gene. The V end lost 2 bases, the J end lost 8 bases, and 16 bases lay between the germline ends. This CDR3 is CASSYLFRGRDSPLHF. In DNA form, the CDR3 reads TGTGCCAGCAGTTACCTATTCAGGGGTAGGGATTCACCCCTCCACTTT.